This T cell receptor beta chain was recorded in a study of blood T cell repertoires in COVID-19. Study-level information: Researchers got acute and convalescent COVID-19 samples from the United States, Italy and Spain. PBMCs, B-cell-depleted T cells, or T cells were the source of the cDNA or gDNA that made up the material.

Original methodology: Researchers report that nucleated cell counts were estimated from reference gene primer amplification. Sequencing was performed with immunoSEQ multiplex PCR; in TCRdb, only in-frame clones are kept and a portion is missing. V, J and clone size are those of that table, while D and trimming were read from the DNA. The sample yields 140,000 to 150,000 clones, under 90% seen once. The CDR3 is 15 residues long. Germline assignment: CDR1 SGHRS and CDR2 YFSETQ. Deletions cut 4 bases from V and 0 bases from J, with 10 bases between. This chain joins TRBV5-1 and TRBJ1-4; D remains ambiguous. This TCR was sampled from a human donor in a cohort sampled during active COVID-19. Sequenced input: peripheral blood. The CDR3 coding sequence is TGCGCCAGCAGCCCCTCAGGTGCAACTAATGAAAAACTGTTTTTT. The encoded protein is CASSPSGATNEKLFF.